The 22 T cell receptor beta chains below come from one sample, sequenced in a study of shared clonotypes between healthy human individuals. Some clones are missing from TCRdb's copy, which holds only in-frame ones; the method was immunoSEQ multiplex PCR. Of approximately 1,500,000 clones listed, around 95% are singletons. Sequencing used naive CD4+ T cells sorted from blood. Sample subset: CD45RA+ positively selected. The receptors shown here come from a man younger than 40 in good health.

J is TRBJ2-5 and V is TRBV12-2; TRBD1 is the table's D call, not checked against the DNA. TRBV12-2 is a recognized pseudogene. The length of the CDR3 is 15 residues. This CDR3 reads CASRLYHRVGETQYF. The CDR3 DNA reads as TGTGCAAGTCGCTTATATCACAGGGTAGGGGAGACCCAGTACTTC.

Only one count was recorded for this clone. The genes are TRBV28 and TRBJ1-2; D gene uncertain. CDR1 and CDR2 (germline): MDHEN, SYDVKM. This CDR3 comprises 13 residues. The V end was cut by 4 bases, the J end by 7 bases, with 13 bases between. CDR3 sequence: CASSSSRFTGYTF. The CDR3 coding sequence is TGTGCCAGCAGTTCAAGCAGGTTTACTGGCTACACCTTC.

The CDR3 DNA follows: TGTGCCAGCTCACCGGTGACTAGCGTATTTTACAATGAGCAGTTCTTC. Its protein is CASSPVTSVFYNEQFF. V is TRBV18 and J is TRBJ2-1; 8 nucleotides match TRBD2. The germline CDR1 and CDR2 sequences are KGHSH and LQKENI. The CDR3 covers 16 residues. V was pared by 3 bases and J by 4 bases, with 8 bases of the junction left unmatched. Full variable domain (rest looked up from reference TRBV18 and TRBJ2-1): NAGVMQNPRHLVRRRGQEARLRCSPMKGHSHVYWYRQLPEEGLKFMVYLQKENIIDESGMPKERFSAEFPKEGPSILRIQQVVRGDSAAYFCASSPVTSVFYNEQFFGPGTRLTVL.

The chain joins TRBV7-7 to TRBJ2-7, with TRBD1 matching 11 bases. Per germline, CDR1 SSHAT and CDR2 FNYEAQ (reference sequence). This CDR3 is 14 amino acids long. J gave up 7 bases and V 2 bases, and 4 bases lay outside the gene matches. The CDR3 nucleotides read TGTGCCAGCAGCTTATCGGGGACAGGGGGAGAGCAGTACTTC. Its protein is CASSLSGTGGEQYF.

This rearrangement joins TRBV2 to TRBJ2-7; D is undetermined. Between the trimmed V and J ends, which lost 6 bases and 1 base, there was a span of 16 bases. Germline V gene lookup returns CDR1 SNHLY and CDR2 FYNNEI. This CDR3 spans 15 amino acids. In DNA form, the CDR3 reads TGTGCCAGCAGGCTCTTATCTGATCAGTCCTACGAGCAGTACTTC. This encodes CASRLLSDQSYEQYF.

This chain connects TRBV4-2 to TRBJ2-5; D unresolved. Per germline, CDR1 LGHNA and CDR2 YNFKEQ. V lost 1 base and J 5 bases, leaving 8 bases between the germline ends. There are 13 residues in the CDR3. In nucleotides, the CDR3 is TGTGCCAGCAGCCAAGCAATTGGGGAGACCCAGTACTTC. Translation: CASSQAIGETQYF.

The CDR3 reads CAWGTGGAETQYF. CDR3 DNA: TGTGCCTGGGGGACGGGTGGGGCAGAGACCCAGTACTTC. The rearrangement joins TRBV30 to TRBJ2-5, with D perhaps being TRBD1 or TRBD2 (5 bases each). V gave up 5 bases and J gave up 4 bases, with 14 bases separating them. The CDR3 runs 13 residues. Germline CDR1 GTSNPN, CDR2 SVGIG (reference sequence).

This chain connects TRBV7-9 to TRBJ2-7, with TRBD1 matching 9 bases. CDR3 length: 16 residues. Germline V gene data show CDR1 as SEHNR and CDR2 as FQNEAQ (reference sequence). V shed 0 bases and J 3 bases; nucleotides not matched to a gene: 6. CDR3: CASSLATRTGDYEQYF. Here the CDR3 DNA reads TGTGCCAGCAGCTTAGCGACGAGGACAGGGGACTACGAGCAGTACTTC.

The rearrangement uses TRBV29-1 and TRBJ1-5; TRBD1 might be the D (6 bases). Trimming pared 3 bases from V and 7 bases from J, leaving 13 bases between. Germline V gives CDR1 SQVTM, CDR2 ANQGSEA. The CDR3 covers 13 residues. The CDR3 loop reads CSVEEGVGQPQHF. CDR3 sequence (DNA): TGCAGCGTTGAGGAGGGGGTTGGGCAGCCCCAGCATTTT.

CDR3 DNA: TGTGCCAGCACGCGCAGCTTAGCTAACAATGAGCAGTTCTTC. As protein: CASTRSLANNEQFF. The V and J genes are TRBV4-2 and TRBJ2-1; no clear D. Germline values: CDR1 LGHNA, CDR2 YNFKEQ. This CDR3 comprises 14 residues. Deletions cut 7 bases from V and 5 bases from J, with 15 bases between.

The V and J genes are TRBV5-1 and TRBJ2-5; 12 bases are shared with TRBD2. The CDR3 totals 17 residues. CDR1 and CDR2 (germline): SGHRS, YFSETQ. V was clipped by 1 base and J by 1 base; unmatched bases: 5. In DNA form, the CDR3 reads TGCGCCAGCAGCTTGTTGACTAGCGGGAGTGCCCAAGAGACCCAGTACTTC. Its translation: CASSLLTSGSAQETQYF. The complete variable domain, with remaining parts taken from reference TRBV5-1 and TRBJ2-5, reads KAGVTQTPRYLIKTRGQQVTLSCSPISGHRSVSWYQQTPGQGLQFLFEYFSETQRNKGNFPGRFSGRQFSNSRSEMNVSTLELGDSALYLCASSLLTSGSAQETQYFGPGTRLLVL.

This clone has only one observation. This rearrangement joins TRBV15 to TRBJ2-5; 7 bases are shared with TRBD2. The CDR3 is 15 residues long. Germline V gene lookup returns CDR1 LNHNV and CDR2 YYDKDF (reference sequence). V shed 4 bases and J 1 base; nucleotides not matched to a gene: 6. The CDR3 nucleotides are TGTGCCACCAGCATGCCTAGCGGTCCCCAAGAGACCCAGTACTTC. Encoded protein: CATSMPSGPQETQYF.

This chain links TRBV6-5 with TRBJ1-5; D may be TRBD1 (6 bases). V gave up 0 bases and J gave up 4 bases, with 10 bases separating them. This CDR3 is built from 15 residues. Germline lookup yields CDR1 MNHEY and CDR2 SVGAGI. The CDR3 coding sequence is TGTGCCAGCAGTTACTCCGGGACAAGTAATCAGCCCCAGCATTTT. Protein sequence: CASSYSGTSNQPQHF.

The V and J genes are TRBV27 and TRBJ2-7; 9 nucleotides align to TRBD2. Germline values: CDR1 MNHEY, CDR2 SMNVEV (reference sequence). The CDR3 is 13 amino acids. V lost 6 bases, J lost 4 bases, and 4 bases stayed unmatched. CDR3: CASRLAGGYEQYF. In DNA, the CDR3 is TGTGCCAGCAGACTAGCGGGTGGGTACGAGCAGTACTTC.

This clone has only one observation. For the CDR3, the DNA is TGCGCCAGCAGCTTGGCCGGGGTGGCTAATGAAAAACTGTTTTTT. This gives the protein CASSLAGVANEKLFF. The chain uses TRBV5-1 and TRBJ1-4; D gene uncertain. Germline V gene lookup returns CDR1 SGHRS and CDR2 YFSETQ. Between the trimmed V and J ends, which lost 0 bases and 3 bases, there was a span of 9 bases. The CDR3 totals 15 residues.

This chain connects TRBV6-5 to TRBJ2-1; 7 nucleotides align to TRBD2. The CDR3 is 13 amino acids. The J segment lost 14 bases and the V segment lost 3 bases, leaving 10 bases of the junction unmatched. The germline V gene has CDR1 MNHEY and CDR2 SVGAGI. This CDR3 reads CASSYLTGTIEFF. The CDR3 DNA is TGTGCCAGCAGTTATCTGACCGGGACTATCGAGTTCTTC.

The J gene is TRBJ2-7, the V gene TRBV4-1; 9 bases fit TRBD2. CDR3 length: 15 amino acids. The V gene's germline CDR1 is MGHRA and CDR2 YSYEKL. V shed 4 bases, J shed 3 bases, and the junction held 7 bases outside the gene matches. CDR3 loop: CASSLEAGGFYEQYF. The CDR3 region has the DNA TGCGCCAGCAGCCTCGAGGCGGGAGGGTTCTACGAGCAGTACTTC.

The rearrangement links TRBV6-6 to TRBJ1-5; 10 bases fit TRBD1. The length of the CDR3 is 15 residues. Germline lookup yields CDR1 MNHNY and CDR2 SVGAGI (reference sequence). V trimming: 3 bases; J trimming: 6 bases; junction bases outside the gene matches: 5. CDR3 sequence: CASSYGGTGVQPQHF. CDR3 DNA: TGTGCCAGCAGTTATGGTGGGACAGGGGTTCAGCCCCAGCATTTT.

The J gene is TRBJ1-5, the V gene TRBV6-1; D possibly corresponds to TRBD1 (6 bases). The CDR3 extends over 12 amino acids. The germline V gene has CDR1 MNHNS and CDR2 SASEGT. Trimming pared 8 bases from V and 12 bases from J, leaving 17 bases between. The CDR3 DNA sequence: TGTGCCAGCGGACCATCACAGGGACGCCAGCATTTT. It yields the protein CASGPSQGRQHF.

The V gene is TRBV9, the J gene TRBJ1-1; 12 bases line up with TRBD1. Trimming took 3 bases from V and 4 from J; bases not matched to a gene: 4. This CDR3 is built from 15 residues. Per the germline V gene, CDR1 is SGDLS and CDR2 is YYNGEE. The DNA for the CDR3 is TGTGCCAGCAGCGAGGCGGGACAGGGGGCCACTGAAGCTTTCTTT. Amino acid sequence: CASSEAGQGATEAFF.

The chain is built from TRBV10-3 and TRBJ2-5, with D perhaps being TRBD1 or TRBD2 (5 bases each). This CDR3 contains 14 residues. Trimming cost V 9 bases and J 2 bases, with 16 bases left between them. From germline, CDR1 is ENHRY and CDR2 SYGVKD. The CDR3 sequence is CAIRGAASQETQYF. Written as DNA, the CDR3 is TGTGCCATTAGAGGGGCAGCCTCGCAAGAGACCCAGTACTTC.

The V gene is TRBV4-3, the J gene TRBJ2-2; D gene ambiguous. The CDR3 length is 15 residues. CDR1 is LGHNA and CDR2 is YSLEER in the germline V gene. The V end was cut by 2 bases, the J end by 1 base, with 8 bases between. CDR3 amino acids: CASSQQWGNTGELFF. CDR3 coding DNA: TGCGCCAGCAGCCAACAATGGGGGAACACCGGGGAGCTGTTTTTT.